This TCR beta chain was sequenced for a study of T cell repertoires in cytomegalovirus infection. In the study overall: Used in the study were CMV epitopes, some recently identified and HLA-C-restricted, others well-studied and HLA-B-restricted. CMV infection plus the matching HLA type was flagged by public TCR beta signatures.

As to this clonotype: Its antigen is undetermined.

TCRdb passed the reads through MiXCR, listing each CDR3 protein once. The sample lists roughly 500,000 distinct CDR3 sequences, 42% occurring once. V shed 3 bases and J 14 bases; nucleotides not matched to a gene: 3. The CDR3 has 12 amino acids. This TCR was recovered from a human donor in good health (CMV status not recorded). Some clones in this sample may be carry-over from other donors' samples. The V gene is TRBV12-3 or TRBV12-4, the J gene TRBJ2-1; TRBD2 matches 11 bases. The sequenced sample was cultured PBMCs, obtained from culture after CMV antigen stimulation. The CDR3 sequence is CASSFSGRDKFF. CDR3 DNA sequence: TGTGCCAGCAGTTTTAGCGGGAGGGACAAGTTCTTC.